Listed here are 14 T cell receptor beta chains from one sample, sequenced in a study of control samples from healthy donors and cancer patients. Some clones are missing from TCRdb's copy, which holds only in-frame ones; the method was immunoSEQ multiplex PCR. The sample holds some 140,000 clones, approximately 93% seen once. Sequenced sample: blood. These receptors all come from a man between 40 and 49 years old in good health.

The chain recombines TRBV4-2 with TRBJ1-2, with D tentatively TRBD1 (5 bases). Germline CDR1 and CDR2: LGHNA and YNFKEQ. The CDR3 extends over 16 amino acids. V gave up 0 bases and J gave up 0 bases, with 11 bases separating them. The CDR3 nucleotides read TGTGCCAGCAGCCAAGATCGGGGACGCTCTAACTATGGCTACACCTTC. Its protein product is CASSQDRGRSNYGYTF.

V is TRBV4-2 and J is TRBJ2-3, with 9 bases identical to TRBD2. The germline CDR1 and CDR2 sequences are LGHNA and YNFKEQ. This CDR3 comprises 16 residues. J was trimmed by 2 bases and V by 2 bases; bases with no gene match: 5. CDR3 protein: CASSQSTSGHTDTQYF. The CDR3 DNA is TGTGCCAGCAGCCAATCGACTAGCGGACACACAGATACGCAGTATTTT.

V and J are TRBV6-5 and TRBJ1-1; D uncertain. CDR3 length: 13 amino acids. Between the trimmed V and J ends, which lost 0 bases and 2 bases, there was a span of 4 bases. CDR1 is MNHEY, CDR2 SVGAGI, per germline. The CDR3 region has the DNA TGTGCCAGCAGTTACTCTGTAAACACTGAAGCTTTCTTT. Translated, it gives CASSYSVNTEAFF.

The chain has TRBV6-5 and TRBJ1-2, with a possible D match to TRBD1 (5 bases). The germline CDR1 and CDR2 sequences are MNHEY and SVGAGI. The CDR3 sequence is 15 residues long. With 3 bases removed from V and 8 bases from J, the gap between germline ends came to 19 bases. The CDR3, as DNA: TGTGCCAGCAGTTATTCGGGCAGGGAGGGAGCGGGCTACACCTTC. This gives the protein CASSYSGREGAGYTF.

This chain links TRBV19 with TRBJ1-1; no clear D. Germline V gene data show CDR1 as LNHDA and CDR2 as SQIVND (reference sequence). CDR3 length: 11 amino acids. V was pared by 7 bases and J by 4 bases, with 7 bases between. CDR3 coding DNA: TGTGCCAGTACTTTGGGCACTGAAGCTTTCTTT. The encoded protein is CASTLGTEAFF.

This CDR3 reads CASSHGHLYEQYF. CDR3 DNA sequence: TGTGCCAGCAGCCATGGGCACCTCTACGAGCAGTACTTC. This chain uses TRBV7-2 with TRBJ2-7; D not certain. CDR3 length: 13 amino acids. The germline V and J ends were trimmed by 5 bases and 3 bases, with 11 bases remaining between them. CDR1 SGHTA and CDR2 FQGNSA come from the germline V gene.

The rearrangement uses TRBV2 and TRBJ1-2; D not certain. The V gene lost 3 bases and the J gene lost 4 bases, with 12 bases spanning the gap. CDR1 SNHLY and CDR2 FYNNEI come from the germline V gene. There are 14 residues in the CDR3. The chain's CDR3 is CASSETVGAYGYTF. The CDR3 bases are TGTGCCAGCAGTGAGACGGTTGGAGCCTATGGCTACACCTTC.

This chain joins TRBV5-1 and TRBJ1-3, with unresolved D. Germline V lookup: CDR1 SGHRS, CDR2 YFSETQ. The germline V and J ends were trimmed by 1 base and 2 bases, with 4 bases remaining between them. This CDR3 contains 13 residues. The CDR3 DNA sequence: TGCGCCAGCAGCTTGATCCCTGGAAACACCATATATTTT. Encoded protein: CASSLIPGNTIYF.

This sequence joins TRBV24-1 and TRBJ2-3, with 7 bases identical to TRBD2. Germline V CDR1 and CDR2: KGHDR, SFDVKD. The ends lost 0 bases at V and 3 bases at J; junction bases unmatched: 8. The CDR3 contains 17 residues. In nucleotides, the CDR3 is TGTGCCACCAGTGATTTGACTAGCGCCGGAAAGACAGATACGCAGTATTTT. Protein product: CATSDLTSAGKTDTQYF.

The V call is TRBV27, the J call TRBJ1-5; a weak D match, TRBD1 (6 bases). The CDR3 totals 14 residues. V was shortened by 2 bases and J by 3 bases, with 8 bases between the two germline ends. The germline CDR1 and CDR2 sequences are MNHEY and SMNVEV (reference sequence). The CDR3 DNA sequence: TGTGCCAGCAGTTTAGGACAGACCAATCAGCCCCAGCATTTT. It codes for CASSLGQTNQPQHF.

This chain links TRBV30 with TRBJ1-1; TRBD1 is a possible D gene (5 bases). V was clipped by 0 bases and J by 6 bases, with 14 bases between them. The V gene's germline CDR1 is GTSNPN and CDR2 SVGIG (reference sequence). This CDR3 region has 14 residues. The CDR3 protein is CAWSVHRRGAEAFF. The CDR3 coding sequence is TGTGCCTGGAGTGTACATCGGAGGGGCGCTGAAGCTTTCTTT.

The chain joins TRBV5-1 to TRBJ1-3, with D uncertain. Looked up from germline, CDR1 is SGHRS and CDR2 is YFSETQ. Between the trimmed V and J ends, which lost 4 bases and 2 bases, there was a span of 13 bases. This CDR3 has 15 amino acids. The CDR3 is CASSLYEAPGNTIYF. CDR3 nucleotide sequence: TGCGCCAGCAGCCTATACGAGGCCCCTGGAAACACCATATATTTT.

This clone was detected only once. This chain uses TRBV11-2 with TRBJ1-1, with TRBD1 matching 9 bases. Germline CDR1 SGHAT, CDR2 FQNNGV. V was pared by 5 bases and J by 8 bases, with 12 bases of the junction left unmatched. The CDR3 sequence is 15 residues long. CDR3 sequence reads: CASSPRWDRATEAFF. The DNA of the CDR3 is TGTGCCAGCAGCCCCCGGTGGGACAGGGCTACGGAAGCTTTCTTT. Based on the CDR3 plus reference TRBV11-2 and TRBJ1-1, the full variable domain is EAGVAQSPRYKIIEKRQSVAFWCNPISGHATLYWYQQILGQGPKLLIQFQNNGVVDDSQLPKDRFSAERLKGVDSTLKIQPAKLEDSAVYLCASSPRWDRATEAFFGQGTRLTVV.

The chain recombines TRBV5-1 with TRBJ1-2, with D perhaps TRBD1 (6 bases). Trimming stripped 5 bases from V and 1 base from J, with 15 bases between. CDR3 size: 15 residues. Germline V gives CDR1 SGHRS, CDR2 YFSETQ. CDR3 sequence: CASSPAGAGNYGYTF. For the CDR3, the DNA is TGCGCCAGCAGTCCGGCGGGGGCCGGTAACTATGGCTACACCTTC.